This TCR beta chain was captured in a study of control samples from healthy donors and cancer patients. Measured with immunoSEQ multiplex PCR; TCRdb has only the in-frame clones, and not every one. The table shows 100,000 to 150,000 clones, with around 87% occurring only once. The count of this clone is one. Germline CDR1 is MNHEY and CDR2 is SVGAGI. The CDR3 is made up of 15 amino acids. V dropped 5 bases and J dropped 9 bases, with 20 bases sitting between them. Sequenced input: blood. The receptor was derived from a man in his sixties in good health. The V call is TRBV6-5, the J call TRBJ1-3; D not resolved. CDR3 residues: CASSKYDPLLGTIYF. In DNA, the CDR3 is TGTGCCAGCAGTAAATATGACCCCCTCCTGGGCACCATATATTTT.